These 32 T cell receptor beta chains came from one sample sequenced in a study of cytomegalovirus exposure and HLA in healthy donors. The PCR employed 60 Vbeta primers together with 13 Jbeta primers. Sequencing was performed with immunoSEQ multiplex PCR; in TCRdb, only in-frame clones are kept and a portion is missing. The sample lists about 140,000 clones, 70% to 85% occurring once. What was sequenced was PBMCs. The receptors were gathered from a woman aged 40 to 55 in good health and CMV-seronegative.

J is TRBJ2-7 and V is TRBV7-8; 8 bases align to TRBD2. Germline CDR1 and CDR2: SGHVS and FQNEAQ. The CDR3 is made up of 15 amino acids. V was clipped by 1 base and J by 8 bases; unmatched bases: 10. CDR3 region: CASSLVQAGDRKQYF. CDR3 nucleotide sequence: TGTGCCAGCAGCTTAGTTCAAGCGGGAGATCGGAAGCAGTACTTC.

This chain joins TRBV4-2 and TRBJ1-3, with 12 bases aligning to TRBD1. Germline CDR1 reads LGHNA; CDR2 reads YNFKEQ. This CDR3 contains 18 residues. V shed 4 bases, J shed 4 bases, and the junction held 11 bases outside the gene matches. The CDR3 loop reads CASSRGVGQGAEGNTIYF. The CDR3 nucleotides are TGTGCCAGCAGCCGAGGGGTGGGACAGGGGGCAGAGGGAAACACCATATATTTT.

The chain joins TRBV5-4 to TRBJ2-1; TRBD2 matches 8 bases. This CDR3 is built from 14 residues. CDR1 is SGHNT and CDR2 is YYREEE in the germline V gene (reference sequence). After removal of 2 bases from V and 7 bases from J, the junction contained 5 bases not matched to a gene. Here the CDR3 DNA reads TGTGCCAGCAGCTTCCTAGCGGGCCCAAATGAGCAGTTCTTC. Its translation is CASSFLAGPNEQFF.

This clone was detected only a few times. CDR3 bases: TGTGCCAGCAGCGTAGGTGGACAGTCGGGGACTGAAGCTTTCTTT. Translating it yields CASSVGGQSGTEAFF. The chain links TRBV9 to TRBJ1-1, with D perhaps matching TRBD1 (6 bases). Trimming took 0 bases from V and 5 from J, leaving 14 bases between them. The CDR3 has 15 residues. CDR1 SGDLS and CDR2 YYNGEE come from the germline V gene. The full variable domain, rest sourced from reference TRBV9 and TRBJ1-1, is DSGVTQTPKHLITATGQRVTLRCSPRSGDLSVYWYQQSLDQGLQFLIQYYNGEERAKGNILERFSAQQFPDLHSELNLSSLELGDSALYFCASSVGGQSGTEAFFGQGTRLTVV.

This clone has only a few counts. The CDR3 DNA reads TGTGCCAGCAGTAGCCCGGTGGCTAGCGCGACAGATACGCAGTATTTT. Protein product: CASSSPVASATDTQYF. The chain recombines TRBV5-4 with TRBJ2-3; possible D gene TRBD2, 6 bases. The CDR3 is 16 residues long. Trimming cost V 5 bases and J 3 bases, with 19 bases left between them. Germline V gives CDR1 SGHNT, CDR2 YYREEE (reference sequence).

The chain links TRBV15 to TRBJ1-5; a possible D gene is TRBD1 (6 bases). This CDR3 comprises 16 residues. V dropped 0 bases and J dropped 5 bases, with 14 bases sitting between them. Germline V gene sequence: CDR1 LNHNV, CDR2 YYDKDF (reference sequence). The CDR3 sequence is CATSRDNQGTHQPQHF. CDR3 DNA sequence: TGTGCCACCAGCAGAGATAATCAGGGGACCCATCAGCCCCAGCATTTT.

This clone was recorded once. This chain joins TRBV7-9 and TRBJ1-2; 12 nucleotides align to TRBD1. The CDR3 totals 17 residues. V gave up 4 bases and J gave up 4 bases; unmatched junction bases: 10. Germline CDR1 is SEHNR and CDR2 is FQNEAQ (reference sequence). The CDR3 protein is CASSSPGQGAMGYGYTF. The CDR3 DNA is TGTGCCAGCAGCTCTCCGGGACAGGGGGCGATGGGCTATGGCTACACCTTC.

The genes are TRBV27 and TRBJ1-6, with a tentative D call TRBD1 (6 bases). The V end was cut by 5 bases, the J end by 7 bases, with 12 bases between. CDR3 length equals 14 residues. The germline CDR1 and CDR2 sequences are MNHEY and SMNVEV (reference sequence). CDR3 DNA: TGTGCCAGCAGTATAATACAGGGAAATTCACCCCTCCACTTT. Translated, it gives CASSIIQGNSPLHF.

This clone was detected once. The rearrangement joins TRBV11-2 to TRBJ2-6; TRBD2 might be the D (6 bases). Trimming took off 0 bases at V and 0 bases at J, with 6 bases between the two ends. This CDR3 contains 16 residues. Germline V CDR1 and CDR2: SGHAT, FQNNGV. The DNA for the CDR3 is TGTGCCAGCAGCTTAGAGGGGGGCTCTGGGGCCAACGTCCTGACTTTC. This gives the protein CASSLEGGSGANVLTF.

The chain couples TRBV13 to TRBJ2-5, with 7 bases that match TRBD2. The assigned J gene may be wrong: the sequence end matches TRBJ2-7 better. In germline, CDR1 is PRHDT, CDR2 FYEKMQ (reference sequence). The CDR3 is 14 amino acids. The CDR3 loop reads CASSLGGGMLEQYF. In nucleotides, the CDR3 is TGTGCCAGCAGCTTAGGGGGAGGGATGCTCGAGCAGTACTTC.

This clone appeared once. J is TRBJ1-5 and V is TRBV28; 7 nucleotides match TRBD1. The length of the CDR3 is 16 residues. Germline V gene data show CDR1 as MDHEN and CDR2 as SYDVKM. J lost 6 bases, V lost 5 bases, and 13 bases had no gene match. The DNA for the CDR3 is TGTGCCAGCAGTCCCGAGTCGACAGGGAAGGGTCAGCCCCAGCATTTT. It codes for CASSPESTGKGQPQHF.

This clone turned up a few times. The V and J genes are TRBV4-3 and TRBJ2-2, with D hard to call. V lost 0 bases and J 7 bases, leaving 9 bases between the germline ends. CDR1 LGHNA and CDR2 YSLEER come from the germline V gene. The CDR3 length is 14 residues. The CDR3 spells CASSQDQAFGELFF. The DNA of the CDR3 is TGCGCCAGCAGCCAAGATCAAGCCTTCGGGGAGCTGTTTTTT.

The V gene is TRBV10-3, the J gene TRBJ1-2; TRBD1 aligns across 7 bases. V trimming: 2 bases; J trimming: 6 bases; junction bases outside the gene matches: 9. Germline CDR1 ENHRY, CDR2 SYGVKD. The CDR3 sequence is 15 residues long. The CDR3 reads CAISEGARDRDGYTF. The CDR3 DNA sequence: TGTGCCATCAGTGAGGGAGCCCGGGACAGAGATGGCTACACCTTC.

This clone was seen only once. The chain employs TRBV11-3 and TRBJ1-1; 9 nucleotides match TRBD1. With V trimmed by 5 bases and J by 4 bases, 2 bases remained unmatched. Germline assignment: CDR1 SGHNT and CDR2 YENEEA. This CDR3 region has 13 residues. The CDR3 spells CASSQQGATEAFF. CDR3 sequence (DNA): TGTGCCAGCAGCCAACAGGGGGCCACTGAAGCTTTCTTT.

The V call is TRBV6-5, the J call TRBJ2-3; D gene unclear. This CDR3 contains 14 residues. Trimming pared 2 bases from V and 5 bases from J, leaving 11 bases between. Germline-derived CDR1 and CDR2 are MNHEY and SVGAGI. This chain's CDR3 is CASSYPTGGDTQYF. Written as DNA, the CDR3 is TGTGCCAGCAGTTACCCTACGGGTGGAGATACGCAGTATTTT.

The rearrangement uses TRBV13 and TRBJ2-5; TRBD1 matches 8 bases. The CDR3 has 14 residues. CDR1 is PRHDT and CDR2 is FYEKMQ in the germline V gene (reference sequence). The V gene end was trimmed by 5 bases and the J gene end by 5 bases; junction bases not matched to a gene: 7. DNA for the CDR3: TGTGCCAGCAGCCCATTCAGGACAGGGGAGACCCAGTACTTC. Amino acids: CASSPFRTGETQYF.

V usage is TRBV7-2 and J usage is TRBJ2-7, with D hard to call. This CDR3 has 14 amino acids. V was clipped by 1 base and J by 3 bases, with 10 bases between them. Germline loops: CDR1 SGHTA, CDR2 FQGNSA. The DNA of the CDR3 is TGTGCCAGCAGCTTAGTATCTACCGGCTACGAGCAGTACTTC. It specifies CASSLVSTGYEQYF.

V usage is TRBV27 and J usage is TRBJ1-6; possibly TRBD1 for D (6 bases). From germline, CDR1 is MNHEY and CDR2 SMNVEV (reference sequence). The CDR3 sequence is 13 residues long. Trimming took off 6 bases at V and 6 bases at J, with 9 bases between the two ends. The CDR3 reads CASSKQGNSPLHF. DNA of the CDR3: TGTGCCAGCAGCAAACAGGGTAATTCACCCCTCCACTTT.

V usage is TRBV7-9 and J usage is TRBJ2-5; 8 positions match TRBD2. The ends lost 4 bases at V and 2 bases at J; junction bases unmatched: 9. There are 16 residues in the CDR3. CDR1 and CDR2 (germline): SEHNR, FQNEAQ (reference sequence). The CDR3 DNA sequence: TGTGCCAGCAGCTACAGTAGCGGGGCGGGGCAAGAGACCCAGTACTTC. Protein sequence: CASSYSSGAGQETQYF.

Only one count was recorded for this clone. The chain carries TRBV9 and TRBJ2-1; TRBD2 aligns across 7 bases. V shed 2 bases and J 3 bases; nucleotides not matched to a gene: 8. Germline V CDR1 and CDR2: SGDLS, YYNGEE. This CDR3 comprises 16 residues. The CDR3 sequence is CASSVIAGAFYNEQFF. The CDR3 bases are TGTGCCAGCAGCGTTATAGCGGGCGCCTTCTACAATGAGCAGTTCTTC.

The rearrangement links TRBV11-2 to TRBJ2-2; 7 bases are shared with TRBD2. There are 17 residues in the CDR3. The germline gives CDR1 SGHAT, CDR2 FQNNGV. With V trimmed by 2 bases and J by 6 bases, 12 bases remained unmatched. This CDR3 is CASSLRYNSGLSGELFF. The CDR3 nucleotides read TGTGCCAGCAGCTTACGTTATAATAGCGGGTTGTCCGGGGAGCTGTTTTTT.

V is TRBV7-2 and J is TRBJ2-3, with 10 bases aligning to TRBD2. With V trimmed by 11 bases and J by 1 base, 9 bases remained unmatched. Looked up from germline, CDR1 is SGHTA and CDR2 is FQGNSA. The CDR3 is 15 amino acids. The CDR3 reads CAQEPGTSGTDTQYF. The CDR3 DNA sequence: TGTGCCCAGGAACCAGGGACTAGCGGCACAGATACGCAGTATTTT.

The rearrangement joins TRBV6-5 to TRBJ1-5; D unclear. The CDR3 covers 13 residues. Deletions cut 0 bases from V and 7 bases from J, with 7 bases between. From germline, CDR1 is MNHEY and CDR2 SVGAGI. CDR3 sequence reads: CASSYSTWQPQHF. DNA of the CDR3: TGTGCCAGCAGTTACTCGACATGGCAGCCCCAGCATTTT.

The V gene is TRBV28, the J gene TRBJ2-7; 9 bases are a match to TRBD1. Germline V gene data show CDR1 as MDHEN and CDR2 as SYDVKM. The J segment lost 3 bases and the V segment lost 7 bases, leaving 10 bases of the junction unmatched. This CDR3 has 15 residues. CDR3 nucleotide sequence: TGTGCCAGCACCCGCGGCCGGACAGGGGTCTACGAGCAGTACTTC. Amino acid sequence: CASTRGRTGVYEQYF.

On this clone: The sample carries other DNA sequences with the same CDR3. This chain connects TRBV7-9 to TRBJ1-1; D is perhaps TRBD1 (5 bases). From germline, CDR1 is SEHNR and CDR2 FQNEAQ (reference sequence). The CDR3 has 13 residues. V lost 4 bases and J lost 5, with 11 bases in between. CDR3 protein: CASSSGTGTEAFF. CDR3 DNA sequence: TGTGCCAGCAGCTCGGGGACTGGGACTGAAGCTTTCTTT.

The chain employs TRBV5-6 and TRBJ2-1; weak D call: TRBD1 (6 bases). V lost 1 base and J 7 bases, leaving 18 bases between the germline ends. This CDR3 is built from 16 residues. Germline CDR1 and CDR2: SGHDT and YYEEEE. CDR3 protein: CASSLYGTRDVNEQFF. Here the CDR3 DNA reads TGTGCCAGCAGCTTGTACGGGACACGGGACGTGAATGAGCAGTTCTTC.

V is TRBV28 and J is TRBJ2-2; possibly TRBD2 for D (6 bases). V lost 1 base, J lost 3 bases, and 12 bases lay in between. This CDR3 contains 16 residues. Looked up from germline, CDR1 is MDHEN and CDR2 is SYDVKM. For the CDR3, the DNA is TGTGCCAGCAGTTTATTCCGCAGGGAGGACACCGGGGAGCTGTTTTTT. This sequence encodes CASSLFRREDTGELFF.

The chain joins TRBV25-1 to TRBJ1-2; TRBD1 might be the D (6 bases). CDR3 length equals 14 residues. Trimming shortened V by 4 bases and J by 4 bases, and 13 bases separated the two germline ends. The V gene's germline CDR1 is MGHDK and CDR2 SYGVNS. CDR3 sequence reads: CASSGFRTVYGYTF. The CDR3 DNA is TGTGCCAGCAGTGGTTTTCGGACAGTCTATGGCTACACCTTC.

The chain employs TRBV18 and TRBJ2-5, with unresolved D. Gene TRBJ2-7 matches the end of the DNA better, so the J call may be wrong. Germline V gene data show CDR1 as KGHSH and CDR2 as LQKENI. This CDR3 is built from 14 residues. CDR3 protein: CASSPPALYYEQYF. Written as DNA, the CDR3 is TGTGCCAGCTCACCACCCGCTCTGTACTACGAGCAGTACTTC.

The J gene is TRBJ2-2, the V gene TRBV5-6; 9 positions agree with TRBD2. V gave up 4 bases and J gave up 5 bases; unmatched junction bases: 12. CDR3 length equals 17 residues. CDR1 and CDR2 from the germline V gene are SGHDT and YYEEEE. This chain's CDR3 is CASSLLAGPGITGELFF. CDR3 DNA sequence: TGTGCCAGCAGCCTCCTAGCGGGACCGGGGATTACCGGGGAGCTGTTTTTT.

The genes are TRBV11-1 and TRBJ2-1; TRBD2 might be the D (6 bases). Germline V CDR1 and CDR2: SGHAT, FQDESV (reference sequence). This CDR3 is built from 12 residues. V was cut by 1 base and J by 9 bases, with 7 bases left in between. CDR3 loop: CASSLEGLEQFF. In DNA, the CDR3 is TGTGCCAGCAGCTTAGAGGGACTTGAGCAGTTCTTC.

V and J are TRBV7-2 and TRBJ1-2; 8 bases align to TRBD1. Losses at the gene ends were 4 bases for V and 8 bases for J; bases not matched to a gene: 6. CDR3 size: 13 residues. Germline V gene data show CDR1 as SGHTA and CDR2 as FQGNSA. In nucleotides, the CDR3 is TGTGCCAGCAGCTACTCAGGGGGCGGGGGCTACACCTTC. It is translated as CASSYSGGGGYTF. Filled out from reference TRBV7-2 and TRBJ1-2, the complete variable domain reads GAGVSQSPSNKVTEKGKDVELRCDPISGHTALYWYRQSLGQGLEFLIYFQGNSAPDKSGLPSDRFSAERTGGSVSTLTIQRTQQEDSAVYLCASSYSGGGGYTFGSGTRLTVV.